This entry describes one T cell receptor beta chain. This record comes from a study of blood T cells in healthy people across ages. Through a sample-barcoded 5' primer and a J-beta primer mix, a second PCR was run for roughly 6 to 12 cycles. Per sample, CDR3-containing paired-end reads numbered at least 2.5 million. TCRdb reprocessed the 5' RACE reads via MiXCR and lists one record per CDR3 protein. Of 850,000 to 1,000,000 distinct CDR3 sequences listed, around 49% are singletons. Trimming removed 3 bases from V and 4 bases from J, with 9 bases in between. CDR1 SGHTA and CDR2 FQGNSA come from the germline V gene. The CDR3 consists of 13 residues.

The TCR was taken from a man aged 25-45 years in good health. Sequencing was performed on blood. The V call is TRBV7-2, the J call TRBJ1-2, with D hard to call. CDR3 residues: CASSFDGLYGYTF. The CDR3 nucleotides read TGTGCCAGCAGCTTCGACGGACTCTATGGCTACACCTTC. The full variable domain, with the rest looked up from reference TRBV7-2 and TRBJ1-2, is GAGVSQSPSNKVTEKGKDVELRCDPISGHTALYWYRQSLGQGLEFLIYFQGNSAPDKSGLPSDRFSAERTGGSVSTLTIQRTQQEDSAVYLCASSFDGLYGYTFGSGTRLTVV.